Presented here are 22 T cell receptor beta chains from one specimen sequenced in a study of shared clonotypes between healthy human individuals (dated by TCRdb to 2020 to 2022). Library creation used the immunoSEQ multiplex PCR assay. TCRdb provides this immuneACCESS table in a form limited to in-frame rearrangements. Some clones are lacking; in checked studies, under half of them reflect an unresolved V gene, and why the rest are absent is not known. This sample lists over a million clones; approximately 76% were detected once. 1.4% to 1.5% of the sample lies in the top ten. Material for sequencing was memory CD4+ T cells sorted from blood. In the paper's terms, the cell subset or site label means: CD45RA-negative fraction. The receptors come from a man aged 18 to 29 in good health.

This clone has only one observation. This is likely an artifact of a read error, given a far larger clone one base away. CDR3 in amino acids: CASSLDHYEQYF. CDR3 nucleotides: TGTGCCAGCAGCCTTGACCACTACGAGCAGTACTTC. V is TRBV7-8 and J is TRBJ2-7; D not certain. V was trimmed by 5 bases and J by 3 bases, leaving 8 bases between them. This CDR3 comprises 12 residues. From germline, CDR1 is SGHVS and CDR2 FQNEAQ. The full variable domain, completed using reference TRBV7-8 and TRBJ2-7, is GAGVSQSPRYKVAKRGQDVALRCDPISGHVSLFWYQQALGQGPEFLTYFQNEAQLDKSGLPSDRFFAERPEGSVSTLKIQRTQQEDSAVYLCASSLDHYEQYFGPGTRLTVT.

The CDR3, as DNA: TGTGCCAGCACGGGAGGGCCCTTTCAGGGCTACACCTTC. Amino acid sequence: CASTGGPFQGYTF. V and J are TRBV6-5 and TRBJ1-2; D gene unclear. Trimming removed 7 bases at V and 8 bases at J, with 17 bases between. The germline V gene encodes CDR1 MNHEY and CDR2 SVGAGI. This CDR3 is built from 13 residues.

The rearrangement uses TRBV18 and TRBJ2-3; D uncertain. CDR1 KGHSH and CDR2 LQKENI come from the germline V gene. The CDR3 runs 14 residues. Trimming shortened V by 3 bases and J by 2 bases, and 9 bases separated the two germline ends. CDR3 sequence (DNA): TGTGCCAGCTCACCTCTTGGAGCCACAGATACGCAGTATTTT. This codes for CASSPLGATDTQYF.

This chain connects TRBV6-5 to TRBJ2-3; no firm D call. The V end lost 9 bases, the J end lost 1 base, and 11 bases lay between the germline ends. CDR1 is MNHEY, CDR2 SVGAGI, per germline. The CDR3 is made up of 13 amino acids. CDR3 protein: CARRQVCTDTQYF. CDR3 sequence (DNA): TGTGCCAGAAGACAAGTCTGCACAGATACGCAGTATTTT.

V and J are TRBV2 and TRBJ2-1; 7 nucleotides agree with TRBD2. The CDR3 has 14 amino acids. CDR1 and CDR2 (germline): SNHLY, FYNNEI. Trimming at V came to 8 bases and at J to 9 bases, leaving 13 bases not matched to a gene. The CDR3: CASRTSAGVGEQFF. The DNA for the CDR3 is TGTGCCAGCCGGACGTCTGCGGGGGTTGGTGAGCAGTTCTTC. The entire variable domain, with the rest obtained from reference TRBV2 and TRBJ2-1, is as follows: EPEVTQTPSHQVTQMGQEVILRCVPISNHLYFYWYRQILGQKVEFLVSFYNNEISEKSEIFDDQFSVERPDGSNFTLKIRSTKLEDSAMYFCASRTSAGVGEQFFGPGTRLTVL.

This chain links TRBV29-1 with TRBJ1-2, with 11 bases matching TRBD1. V was pared by 1 base and J by 1 base, with 2 bases of the junction left unmatched. This CDR3 has 15 amino acids. Germline values: CDR1 SQVTM, CDR2 ANQGSEA. The CDR3 nucleotides read TGCAGCGTTGAAGGTGGGACAGGGGGTAACTATGGCTACACCTTC. Translation gives CSVEGGTGGNYGYTF. The entire variable domain, with the rest obtained from reference TRBV29-1 and TRBJ1-2, is as follows: SAVISQKPSRDICQRGTSLTIQCQVDSQVTMMFWYRQQPGQSLTLIATANQGSEATYESGFVIDKFPISRPNLTFSTLTVSNMSPEDSSIYLCSVEGGTGGNYGYTFGSGTRLTVV.

The chain carries TRBV6-6 and TRBJ2-5; 8 nucleotides align to TRBD2. The CDR3 has 15 amino acids. The ends lost 3 bases at V and 2 bases at J; junction bases unmatched: 5. Germline CDR1 and CDR2: MNHNY and SVGAGI (reference sequence). The DNA for the CDR3 is TGTGCCAGCAGTTATCCGGGAGGGCCTCAAGAGACCCAGTACTTC. Translated, it gives CASSYPGGPQETQYF.

V is TRBV6-5 and J is TRBJ1-5; weak D call: TRBD1 (6 bases). Per the germline V gene, CDR1 is MNHEY and CDR2 is SVGAGI. The CDR3 is 12 residues long. Trimming removed 6 bases at V and 8 bases at J, with 11 bases between. This chain's CDR3 is CASRQGIEPQHF. The CDR3 bases are TGTGCCAGCAGACAGGGAATCGAGCCCCAGCATTTT.

Only a few counts were recorded for this clone. The genes are TRBV2 and TRBJ2-6; D unresolved. Germline V gene sequence: CDR1 SNHLY, CDR2 FYNNEI. The V gene lost 4 bases and the J gene lost 4 bases, with 11 bases spanning the gap. The CDR3 runs 15 residues. DNA for the CDR3: TGTGCCAGCAGTGTTTCTTCGTTGGGGGCCAACGTCCTGACTTTC. This translates into CASSVSSLGANVLTF.

Here the CDR3 DNA reads TGTGCCAGCGGCCTAGCGCCGAACACCGGGGAGCTGTTTTTT. Translated: CASGLAPNTGELFF. The rearrangement uses TRBV7-6 and TRBJ2-2; D perhaps matches TRBD2 (6 bases). The CDR3 has 14 residues. Trimming took off 8 bases at V and 0 bases at J, with 10 bases between the two ends. The germline V gene has CDR1 SGHVS and CDR2 FNYEAQ.

This chain links TRBV5-4 with TRBJ1-1, with 7 bases identical to TRBD1. The CDR3 runs 16 residues. V was pared by 5 bases and J by 3 bases, with 13 bases of the junction left unmatched. The V gene's germline CDR1 is SGHNT and CDR2 YYREEE (reference sequence). The CDR3 spells CASSTGTAKLYTEAFF. The CDR3 nucleotides read TGTGCCAGCAGTACCGGGACAGCCAAACTGTACACTGAAGCTTTCTTT.

The chain couples TRBV30 to TRBJ2-7; no definite D call. The CDR3 has 11 amino acids. V lost 5 bases, J lost 3 bases, and 8 bases lay in between. Germline lookup yields CDR1 GTSNPN and CDR2 SVGIG (reference sequence). The CDR3 spells CAWAQNYEQYF. CDR3 coding DNA: TGTGCCTGGGCCCAAAACTACGAGCAGTACTTC.

Turning to this clone: The same CDR3 arises from other DNA sequences in this sample as well. The genes are TRBV30 and TRBJ1-6; D possibly corresponds to TRBD1 (6 bases). The CDR3 loop spans 14 amino acids. V lost 0 bases and J lost 8, with 11 bases in between. The germline CDR1 and CDR2 sequences are GTSNPN and SVGIG (reference sequence). In nucleotides, the CDR3 is TGTGCCTGGAGTGTCAGGGGTGTCGATTCACCCCTCCACTTT. Translated, it gives CAWSVRGVDSPLHF.

This clone was detected ten times or more. The CDR3 nucleotides read TGTGCCAGCAGCCCGGGACAGGGGGAAAAAGGCTACACCTTC. Protein sequence: CASSPGQGEKGYTF. The V and J genes are TRBV5-6 and TRBJ1-2; 11 bases are a match to TRBD1. The CDR3 is made up of 14 amino acids. Germline lookup yields CDR1 SGHDT and CDR2 YYEEEE. After removal of 4 bases from V and 8 bases from J, the junction contained 7 bases not matched to a gene.

This chain uses TRBV7-3 with TRBJ1-6; no definite D call. V lost 6 bases to trimming and J lost 1 base, with 1 base between them. CDR3 length: 12 amino acids. Germline CDR1 and CDR2: SGHTA and FQGTGA. The chain's CDR3 is CASSSYNSPLHF. Here the CDR3 DNA reads TGTGCCAGCAGTTCCTATAATTCACCCCTCCACTTT.

This clone was seen a handful of times. V is TRBV30 and J is TRBJ2-2; D call uncertain. Germline V lookup: CDR1 GTSNPN, CDR2 SVGIG (reference sequence). Trimming took 2 bases from V and 6 from J, leaving 7 bases between them. This CDR3 comprises 12 residues. The chain's CDR3 is CAWSHPAGELFF. In DNA form, the CDR3 reads TGTGCCTGGAGTCACCCGGCCGGGGAGCTGTTTTTT.

The V call is TRBV19, the J call TRBJ1-5; D unresolved. Germline V gives CDR1 LNHDA, CDR2 SQIVND (reference sequence). V lost 1 base, J lost 0 bases, and 7 bases lay in between. The length of the CDR3 is 15 residues. The CDR3 nucleotides are TGTGCCAGTAGTATAGTAGCCAATAGCAATCAGCCCCAGCATTTT. This codes for CASSIVANSNQPQHF.

This chain uses TRBV30 with TRBJ1-4, with 9 bases that match TRBD1. Germline V gene lookup returns CDR1 GTSNPN and CDR2 SVGIG (reference sequence). This CDR3 comprises 15 residues. The V gene end was trimmed by 1 base and the J gene end by 8 bases; junction bases not matched to a gene: 8. For the CDR3, the DNA is TGTGCCTGGAGTGGCGGGACAGGGCGATCGGAAAAACTGTTTTTT. This sequence encodes CAWSGGTGRSEKLFF.

This chain connects TRBV6-6 to TRBJ2-7; possibly TRBD1 or TRBD2 for D (5 bases each). The V gene lost 5 bases and the J gene lost 6 bases, with 8 bases spanning the gap. CDR1 and CDR2 from the germline V gene are MNHNY and SVGAGI (reference sequence). The CDR3 extends over 11 amino acids. The DNA for the CDR3 is TGTGCCAGCAGTCTGGGACCCGAGCAGTACTTC. Its protein product is CASSLGPEQYF.

Worth noting for this clone: This sample includes further DNA sequences coding for the same CDR3. This chain joins TRBV30 and TRBJ1-2; no reliable D call. Trimming removed 1 base at V and 2 bases at J, with 8 bases between. Germline V gene data show CDR1 as GTSNPN and CDR2 as SVGIG (reference sequence). The CDR3 consists of 13 residues. Here the CDR3 reads CAWSGTQNYGYTF. The CDR3 nucleotides are TGTGCCTGGAGTGGGACGCAGAACTATGGCTACACCTTC.

With respect to this clone: Other DNA sequences within the sample encode an identical CDR3. This chain links TRBV6-5 with TRBJ1-2; D unresolved. CDR3 length: 13 residues. V lost 6 bases, J lost 2 bases, and 10 bases lay in between. Germline CDR1 reads MNHEY; CDR2 reads SVGAGI. CDR3 residues: CASSLDGNYGYTF. DNA for the CDR3: TGTGCCAGCAGCCTCGACGGAAACTATGGCTACACCTTC.

V is TRBV18 and J is TRBJ2-3; 10 bases are a match to TRBD2. There are 16 residues in the CDR3. V lost 1 base and J lost 4; bases outside the gene matches: 5. CDR1 is KGHSH and CDR2 is LQKENI in the germline V gene. The CDR3 DNA reads as TGTGCCAGCTCACCACTGGGACTAGCGAAATCAGATACGCAGTATTTT. Translating gives CASSPLGLAKSDTQYF.